These 27 T cell receptor beta chains were all obtained from the same sample, sequenced in a study of shared clonotypes between healthy human individuals. TCRdb keeps only in-frame clones here, not all; method: immunoSEQ multiplex PCR. The sample lists approximately 980,000 clones, around 80% occurring once. What was sequenced was memory CD4+ T cells sorted from blood. The subset here: CD45RA-negative fraction. These receptors originate from a man younger than 35 in good health.

The chain employs TRBV4-3 and TRBJ1-2, with 12 bases aligning to TRBD1. J was trimmed by 3 bases and V by 1 base; bases with no gene match: 6. CDR1 and CDR2 (germline): LGHNA, YSLEER. This CDR3 region has 17 residues. CDR3 region: CASSQVGTGGEDYGYTF. In DNA, the CDR3 is TGCGCCAGCAGCCAAGTGGGGACAGGGGGCGAAGACTATGGCTACACCTTC.

V is TRBV11-2 and J is TRBJ1-1; TRBD1 is a possible D gene (6 bases). The length of the CDR3 is 17 residues. V was clipped by 1 base and J by 0 bases, with 15 bases between them. Germline V gene data show CDR1 as SGHAT and CDR2 as FQNNGV. The CDR3 protein is CASSLVGRGLMNTEAFF. The CDR3 DNA follows: TGTGCCAGCAGCTTAGTGGGGAGGGGGTTAATGAACACTGAAGCTTTCTTT.

The V gene is TRBV18, the J gene TRBJ2-3; D is unresolved. CDR1 is KGHSH and CDR2 is LQKENI in the germline V gene. Between the trimmed V and J ends, which lost 3 bases and 6 bases, there was a span of 22 bases. The CDR3 is 17 amino acids. The CDR3 loop is CASSPSELRIGYDTQYF. DNA of the CDR3: TGTGCCAGCTCACCGTCCGAACTTAGAATCGGCTACGATACGCAGTATTTT.

The CDR3 loop reads CASSLDRYTEAFF. The CDR3 DNA is TGTGCCAGCTCACTTGACAGGTACACTGAAGCTTTCTTT. The J gene is TRBJ1-1, the V gene TRBV18, with a possible D match to TRBD1 (6 bases). The germline CDR1 and CDR2 sequences are KGHSH and LQKENI. The CDR3 is 13 amino acids. V lost 4 bases to trimming and J lost 3 bases, with 9 bases between them.

The chain is built from TRBV25-1 and TRBJ1-3; possibly TRBD1 for D (6 bases). Trimming left V 6 bases short and J 2 bases short, with 14 bases between. There are 15 residues in the CDR3. The germline V gene has CDR1 MGHDK and CDR2 SYGVNS. This chain's CDR3 is CASRKQGLAGNTIYF. The CDR3 coding sequence is TGTGCCAGCAGGAAACAGGGCCTAGCTGGAAACACCATATATTTT.

The genes are TRBV6-1 and TRBJ2-1; 10 bases align to TRBD2. The CDR3 is 15 residues long. The trim removed 6 bases at V and 6 bases at J, leaving 8 bases unmatched. Germline CDR1 and CDR2: MNHNS and SASEGT. The CDR3: CASSKPSGSRNEQFF. CDR3 coding DNA: TGTGCCAGCAGCAAACCTAGCGGGAGTCGCAATGAGCAGTTCTTC.

Only a few counts were recorded for this clone. The chain is built from TRBV11-2 and TRBJ2-4; 9 nucleotides agree with TRBD1. Germline V gene lookup returns CDR1 SGHAT and CDR2 FQNNGV. The CDR3 sequence is 17 residues long. The V and J ends lost 4 bases and 1 base, in that order; junction bases with no gene match: 8. CDR3 DNA: TGTGCCAGCAGCTCCACCACAGGGGGCATGGCCAAAAACATTCAGTACTTC. Protein: CASSSTTGGMAKNIQYF.

This chain joins TRBV4-1 and TRBJ2-7; D possibly uses TRBD1 or TRBD2 (5 bases each). CDR1 is MGHRA and CDR2 is YSYEKL in the germline V gene. V was trimmed by 0 bases and J by 7 bases, leaving 19 bases between them. CDR3 length: 16 amino acids. The CDR3 reads CASSQDRESSRGEQYF. CDR3 coding DNA: TGCGCCAGCAGCCAAGATCGTGAGAGTTCGAGGGGAGAGCAGTACTTC.

This chain's CDR3 is CATLGRGARETQYF. Here the CDR3 DNA reads TGTGCCACCCTAGGAAGGGGGGCCCGGGAGACCCAGTACTTC. The chain is built from TRBV28 and TRBJ2-5; D might be TRBD1 or TRBD2, each matching 6 bases. The CDR3 is 14 residues long. Germline V gives CDR1 MDHEN, CDR2 SYDVKM. The V end lost 10 bases, the J end lost 5 bases, and 20 bases lay between the germline ends. The complete variable domain, with remaining parts taken from reference TRBV28 and TRBJ2-5, reads DVKVTQSSRYLVKRTGEKVFLECVQDMDHENMFWYRQDPGLGLRLIYFSYDVKMKEKGDIPEGYSVSREKKERFSLILESASTNQTSMYLCATLGRGARETQYFGPGTRLLVL.

This chain connects TRBV7-9 to TRBJ2-6, with D unclear. Germline CDR1 and CDR2: SEHNR and FQNEAQ (reference sequence). CDR3 length: 16 residues. V dropped 1 base and J dropped 0 bases, with 7 bases sitting between them. This CDR3 is CASSLVGFSGANVLTF. DNA of the CDR3: TGTGCCAGCAGCTTAGTGGGGTTCTCTGGGGCCAACGTCCTGACTTTC.

The V call is TRBV5-6, the J call TRBJ2-3, with TRBD1 matching 7 bases. The germline CDR1 and CDR2 sequences are SGHDT and YYEEEE. Trimming removed 2 bases from V and 6 bases from J; junction bases left unmatched: 12. This CDR3 region has 16 residues. The CDR3 bases are TGTGCCAGCAGCTTAGGGGGCGCTTCCGGTTCCGATACGCAGTATTTT. Its protein product is CASSLGGASGSDTQYF.

The V call is TRBV7-2, the J call TRBJ1-6; D is uncertain. V lost 5 bases and J 10 bases, leaving 12 bases between the germline ends. The CDR3 spans 13 residues. Germline-derived CDR1 and CDR2 are SGHTA and FQGNSA. The CDR3: CASSNNQFSPLHF. CDR3 nucleotide sequence: TGTGCCAGCAGCAATAATCAGTTCTCACCCCTCCACTTT.

CDR3 in DNA: TGTGCCAGCAGAGACGGAGGGTCCCAATACAATGAGCAGTTCTTC. Translation gives CASRDGGSQYNEQFF. The V and J genes are TRBV5-4 and TRBJ2-1; a weak D match, TRBD2 (6 bases). The CDR3 totals 15 residues. The germline V gene encodes CDR1 SGHNT and CDR2 YYREEE (reference sequence). Trimming removed 5 bases at V and 4 bases at J, with 16 bases between.

This clone was counted once. The CDR3 DNA reads TGTGCCAGCAGCACAAAGACGGGAGTTGGAACAGATACGCAGTATTTT. Protein product: CASSTKTGVGTDTQYF. The V call is TRBV11-2, the J call TRBJ2-3; a weak D match, TRBD2 (6 bases). Deletions cut 5 bases from V and 3 bases from J, with 18 bases between. The CDR3 totals 16 residues. Germline CDR1 reads SGHAT; CDR2 reads FQNNGV.

For this clone: Other nucleotide sequences in the sample specify the same CDR3. The chain has TRBV7-2 and TRBJ1-5; 11 positions match TRBD1. Germline trimming cut 3 bases from V and 4 bases from J; bases unmatched to any gene: 2. There are 15 residues in the CDR3. The V gene's germline CDR1 is SGHTA and CDR2 FQGNSA. The CDR3 nucleotides are TGTGCCAGCAGCTTCGGGACAGGGGGTAATCAGCCCCAGCATTTT. This codes for CASSFGTGGNQPQHF.

This rearrangement joins TRBV6-5 to TRBJ1-1; D is uncertain. In germline, CDR1 is MNHEY, CDR2 SVGAGI. Trimming pared 5 bases from V and 1 base from J, leaving 11 bases between. This CDR3 is 14 amino acids long. CDR3 sequence: CASSMMTQNTEAFF. The CDR3 DNA reads TGTGCCAGCAGTATGATGACCCAGAACACTGAAGCTTTCTTT.

This clone turned up a few times. V is TRBV9 and J is TRBJ1-1, with D unclear. The length of the CDR3 is 15 residues. V was clipped by 4 bases and J by 1 base, with 14 bases between them. In germline, CDR1 is SGDLS, CDR2 YYNGEE. In DNA, the CDR3 is TGTGCCAGCAGCCCTCGACAAATTTCGAACACTGAAGCTTTCTTT. This encodes CASSPRQISNTEAFF.

The J gene is TRBJ2-7, the V gene TRBV11-2, with D tentatively TRBD2 (5 bases). With 1 base removed from V and 3 bases from J, the gap between germline ends came to 13 bases. The CDR3 sequence is 15 residues long. CDR1 and CDR2 from the germline V gene are SGHAT and FQNNGV. CDR3 nucleotides: TGTGCCAGCAGCTTAGTAATGGCAGACTACTACGAGCAGTACTTC. It translates to CASSLVMADYYEQYF.

The V gene is TRBV7-2, the J gene TRBJ1-6; D possibly corresponds to TRBD1 (5 bases). The CDR3 totals 15 residues. Trimming cost V 5 bases and J 6 bases, with 14 bases left between them. Germline CDR1 and CDR2: SGHTA and FQGNSA. The CDR3 nucleotides are TGTGCCAGCAGCCAGGGCTACGGACCTAATTCACCCCTCCACTTT. Protein product: CASSQGYGPNSPLHF.

This chain links TRBV5-4 with TRBJ1-6, with D maybe TRBD1 (5 bases). The CDR3 sequence is 14 residues long. V lost 4 bases and J lost 8, with 13 bases in between. Germline CDR1 reads SGHNT; CDR2 reads YYREEE (reference sequence). The CDR3 region is CASSEDTGYSPLHF. CDR3 sequence (DNA): TGTGCCAGCAGCGAGGATACAGGATATTCACCCCTCCACTTT.

V is TRBV5-1 and J is TRBJ1-2; D is ambiguous. CDR3 length equals 14 residues. Germline V gene lookup returns CDR1 SGHRS and CDR2 YFSETQ. The V end lost 4 bases, the J end lost 1 base, and 11 bases lay between the germline ends. This chain's CDR3 is CASSPHASNYGYTF. CDR3 sequence (DNA): TGCGCCAGCAGCCCGCACGCCAGTAACTATGGCTACACCTTC.

This sequence joins TRBV19 and TRBJ1-1, with a possible D match to TRBD1 (6 bases). V lost 1 base, J lost 0 bases, and 12 bases lay in between. Germline V gene sequence: CDR1 LNHDA, CDR2 SQIVND (reference sequence). This CDR3 is 16 amino acids long. In DNA form, the CDR3 reads TGTGCCAGTAGTATAGGGACAGTCAGAATGAACACTGAAGCTTTCTTT. It codes for CASSIGTVRMNTEAFF. The full variable domain, completed using reference TRBV19 and TRBJ1-1, is DGGITQSPKYLFRKEGQNVTLSCEQNLNHDAMYWYRQDPGQGLRLIYYSQIVNDFQKGDIAEGYSVSREKKESFPLTVTSAQKNPTAFYLCASSIGTVRMNTEAFFGQGTRLTVV.

This clone was seen more than once but under ten times. The gene calls are TRBV27 and TRBJ1-6; 10 bases align to TRBD1. The CDR3 is 17 residues long. The J segment lost 8 bases and the V segment lost 3 bases, leaving 10 bases of the junction unmatched. Germline V gene sequence: CDR1 MNHEY, CDR2 SMNVEV (reference sequence). The CDR3 protein is CASSFRGTGDTHSPLHF. The CDR3 DNA reads TGTGCCAGCAGTTTCAGGGGGACAGGGGATACGCATTCACCCCTCCACTTT.

The J gene is TRBJ2-7, the V gene TRBV18, with 7 positions matching TRBD2. Germline assignment: CDR1 KGHSH and CDR2 LQKENI. J lost 4 bases, V lost 0 bases, and 3 bases had no gene match. The CDR3 runs to 14 residues. CDR3 amino acids: CASSPPGGRYEQYF. DNA of the CDR3: TGTGCCAGCTCACCACCCGGGGGGAGGTACGAGCAGTACTTC. The variable domain in full, with the rest retrieved from reference TRBV18 and TRBJ2-7, is NAGVMQNPRHLVRRRGQEARLRCSPMKGHSHVYWYRQLPEEGLKFMVYLQKENIIDESGMPKERFSAEFPKEGPSILRIQQVVRGDSAAYFCASSPPGGRYEQYFGPGTRLTVT.

This clone was counted between two and nine times. One end of the junction fails to match germline, which may point to a read error. The identical CDR3 is also encoded by other nucleotide sequences in the sample. This chain uses TRBV18 with TRBJ1-1, with 9 bases lining up with TRBD1. The CDR3 covers 14 residues. The germline V gene has CDR1 KGHSH and CDR2 LQKENI. The DNA of the CDR3 is TGTGCCAGCTCTCCACAGGGGGCGGGGACTGAAGCTTTCTTT. It encodes CASSPQGAGTEAFF.

V usage is TRBV6-5 and J usage is TRBJ2-1; either TRBD1 or TRBD2 may fit D (5 bases each). The CDR3 is 15 amino acids. Germline V lookup: CDR1 MNHEY, CDR2 SVGAGI. Trimming removed 9 bases at V and 0 bases at J, with 15 bases between. CDR3: CASTPGRGSYNEQFF. As DNA, the CDR3 is TGTGCCAGTACTCCGGGACGCGGCTCCTACAATGAGCAGTTCTTC.

This clone appeared many times. Within the sample, other DNA sequences also encode this same CDR3. The chain combines TRBV4-2 with TRBJ2-5, with unresolved D. The CDR3 is made up of 13 amino acids. Germline lookup yields CDR1 LGHNA and CDR2 YNFKEQ. V was shortened by 0 bases and J by 4 bases, with 6 bases between the two germline ends. The CDR3 region has the DNA TGTGCCAGCAGCCAAGATGGGCGAGAGACCCAGTACTTC. Protein product: CASSQDGRETQYF.